These 10 T cell receptor beta chains were sequenced from one sample in a study of control samples from healthy donors and cancer patients. The protocol was immunoSEQ multiplex PCR, while the TCRdb copy is restricted to in-frame clones and leaves out a portion. Counted here are approximately 82,000 clones, 80% to 95% occurring once; the ten biggest clones make up 1.3%. Sequencing input: PBMCs. These receptors were obtained from a woman in her forties with lung cancer.

V and J are TRBV9 and TRBJ2-7; D possibly uses TRBD1 or TRBD2 (6 bases each). The V end was cut by 4 bases, the J end by 4 bases, with 21 bases between. The germline CDR1 and CDR2 sequences are SGDLS and YYNGEE. The CDR3 consists of 16 residues. Here the CDR3 reads CASSKGGSGAPYEQYF. The CDR3 nucleotides are TGTGCCAGCAGCAAGGGGGGCTCAGGTGCCCCTTACGAGCAGTACTTC.

This chain uses TRBV18 with TRBJ1-1; 7 nucleotides align to TRBD1. Germline V gene sequence: CDR1 KGHSH, CDR2 LQKENI. The CDR3 has 19 amino acids. Trimming cost V 4 bases and J 5 bases; bases outside gene matches: 22. CDR3 residues: CASSRNLFPGQAGRTEAFF. The CDR3 DNA sequence: TGTGCCAGCTCACGAAACCTCTTCCCCGGACAGGCGGGTAGGACTGAAGCTTTCTTT.

The J gene is TRBJ1-6, the V gene TRBV7-9, with D perhaps matching TRBD1 (6 bases). Germline-derived CDR1 and CDR2 are SEHNR and FQNEAQ (reference sequence). V shed 8 bases and J shed 9 bases, with 23 bases lying between them. The CDR3 has 16 residues. CDR3 DNA: TGTGCCAGCTCCCTACCTTTACAGGAGGGGGGTTCACCCCTCCACTTT. Protein: CASSLPLQEGGSPLHF.

The chain links TRBV3-1 (or the pseudogene TRBV3-2) to TRBJ2-4; D not certain. The CDR3 sequence is 13 residues long. The V end was cut by 1 base, the J end by 6 bases, with 7 bases between. Germline CDR1 reads LGHDT; CDR2 reads YNNKEL (reference sequence). The CDR3 reads CASSQGGLNIQYF. In DNA, the CDR3 is TGTGCCAGCAGCCAAGGAGGATTAAACATTCAGTACTTC.

This chain uses TRBV24-1 with TRBJ2-7; D possibly corresponds to TRBD1 (5 bases). The germline V gene has CDR1 KGHDR and CDR2 SFDVKD. The germline V and J ends were trimmed by 2 bases and 6 bases, with 10 bases remaining between them. CDR3 length equals 13 residues. This chain's CDR3 is CATSDYRYSEQYF. CDR3 in DNA: TGTGCCACCAGTGATTACAGGTACAGCGAGCAGTACTTC.

The chain uses TRBV6-5 and TRBJ1-1; D gene uncertain. V lost 0 bases and J lost 0, with 5 bases in between. Germline assignment: CDR1 MNHEY and CDR2 SVGAGI. The CDR3 is made up of 14 amino acids. CDR3: CASSYSALNTEAFF. For the CDR3, the DNA is TGTGCCAGCAGTTACTCAGCACTGAACACTGAAGCTTTCTTT.

The rearrangement uses TRBV5-8 and TRBJ2-7, with D perhaps matching TRBD1 or TRBD2 (5 bases each). The V end was cut by 2 bases, the J end by 3 bases, with 12 bases between. The CDR3 runs 14 residues. The germline V gene encodes CDR1 SGHTS and CDR2 YDEGEE. CDR3 coding DNA: TGTGCCAGCAGCTTCAGGGAGCCTCACTACGAGCAGTACTTC. Residues: CASSFREPHYEQYF. Full variable domain (remainder filled in from reference TRBV5-8 and TRBJ2-7): EAGVTQSPTHLIKTRGQQATLRCSPISGHTSVYWYQQALGLGLQFLLWYDEGEERNRGNFPPRFSGRQFPNYSSELNVNALELEDSALYLCASSFREPHYEQYFGPGTRLTVT.

This sequence joins TRBV18 and TRBJ2-7, with TRBD1 matching 10 bases. V lost 6 bases and J lost 6; bases outside the gene matches: 14. Germline values: CDR1 KGHSH, CDR2 LQKENI. The CDR3 loop spans 16 amino acids. CDR3 nucleotides: TGTGCCAGCTCGCCGGGAGGGACAGGGGTGGAGGGCGAGCAGTACTTC. As protein: CASSPGGTGVEGEQYF.

The chain employs TRBV9 and TRBJ2-2; D is ambiguous. The ends were cut back, 3 bases at V and 1 base at J, with 1 base in the middle. The CDR3 spans 12 residues. Germline CDR1 reads SGDLS; CDR2 reads YYNGEE. The CDR3 protein is CASSGNTGELFF. In DNA form, the CDR3 reads TGTGCCAGCAGCGGGAACACCGGGGAGCTGTTTTTT.

The rearrangement uses TRBV5-6 and TRBJ2-7; D gene unclear. The CDR3 extends over 11 amino acids. Looked up from germline, CDR1 is SGHDT and CDR2 is YYEEEE. Trimming removed 10 bases at V and 3 bases at J, with 11 bases between. The chain's CDR3 is CALPRVYEQYF. The CDR3 DNA reads as TGTGCCCTACCCAGAGTCTACGAGCAGTACTTC.